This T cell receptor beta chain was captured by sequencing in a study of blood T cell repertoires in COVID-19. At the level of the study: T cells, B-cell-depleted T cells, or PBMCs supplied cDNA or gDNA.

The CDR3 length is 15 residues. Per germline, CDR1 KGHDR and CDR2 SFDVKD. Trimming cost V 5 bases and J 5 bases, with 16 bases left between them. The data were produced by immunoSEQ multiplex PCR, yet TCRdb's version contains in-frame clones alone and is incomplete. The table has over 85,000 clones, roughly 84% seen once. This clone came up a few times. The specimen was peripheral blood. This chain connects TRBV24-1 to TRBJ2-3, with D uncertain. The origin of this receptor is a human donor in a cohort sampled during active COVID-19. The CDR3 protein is CATSGDLPRVDTQYF. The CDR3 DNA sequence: TGTGCCACCAGTGGAGATCTCCCTCGGGTAGATACGCAGTATTTT.